What follows is one T cell receptor (beta chain) and its context. This CDR3 spans 17 amino acids. With 0 bases clipped from V and 3 bases from J, the junction kept 8 bases outside the gene matches. The data originate from a study of blood T cell repertoires in COVID-19. Sequenced by immunoSEQ multiplex PCR; TCRdb stores in-frame clones only, minus some. The data hold roughly 250,000 clones, with about 87% observed a single time. The rearrangement links TRBV23-1 to TRBJ2-7; TRBD2 aligns across 10 bases. TRBV23-1 has ORF status, its function being uncertain. Sequences were obtained from PBMCs or T cells enriched from blood (not recorded which). This receptor was obtained from a woman aged 45-60 years who had recovered from COVID-19. Written as DNA, the CDR3 is TGCGCCAGCAGTCAATCCGTGGGAGCTAGCGGGAGCTACGAGCAGTACTTC. It encodes CASSQSVGASGSYEQYF.